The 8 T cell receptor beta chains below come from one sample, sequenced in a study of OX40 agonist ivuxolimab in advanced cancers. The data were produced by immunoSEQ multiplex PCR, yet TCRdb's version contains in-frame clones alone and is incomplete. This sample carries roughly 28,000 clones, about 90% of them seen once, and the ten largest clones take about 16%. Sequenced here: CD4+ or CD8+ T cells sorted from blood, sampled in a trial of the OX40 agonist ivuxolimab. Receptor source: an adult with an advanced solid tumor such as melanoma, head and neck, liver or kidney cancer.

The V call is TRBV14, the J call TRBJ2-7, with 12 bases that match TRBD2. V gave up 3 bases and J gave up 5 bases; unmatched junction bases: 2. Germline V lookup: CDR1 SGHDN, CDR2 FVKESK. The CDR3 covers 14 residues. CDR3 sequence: CASSHLAGGDEQYF. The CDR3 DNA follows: TGTGCCAGCAGCCATCTAGCGGGAGGGGACGAGCAGTACTTC.

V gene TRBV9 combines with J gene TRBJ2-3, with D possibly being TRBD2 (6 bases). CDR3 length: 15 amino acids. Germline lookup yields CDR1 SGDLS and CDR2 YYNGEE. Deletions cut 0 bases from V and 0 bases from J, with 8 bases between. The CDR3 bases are TGTGCCAGCAGCGTAGGGGCGGGAAGCACAGATACGCAGTATTTT. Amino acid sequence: CASSVGAGSTDTQYF.

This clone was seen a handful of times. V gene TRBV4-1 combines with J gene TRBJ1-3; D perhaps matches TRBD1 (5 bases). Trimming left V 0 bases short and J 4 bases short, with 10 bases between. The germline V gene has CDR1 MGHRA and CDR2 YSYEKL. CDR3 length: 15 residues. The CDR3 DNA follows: TGCGCCAGCAGCCAAGAGGGCGACAGAGGAAACACCATATATTTT. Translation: CASSQEGDRGNTIYF.

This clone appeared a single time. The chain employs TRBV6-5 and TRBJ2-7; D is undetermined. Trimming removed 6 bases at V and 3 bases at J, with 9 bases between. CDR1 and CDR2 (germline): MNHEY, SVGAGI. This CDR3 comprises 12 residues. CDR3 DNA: TGTGCCAGCAGCCCCAGTGGCTACGAGCAGTACTTC. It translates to CASSPSGYEQYF.

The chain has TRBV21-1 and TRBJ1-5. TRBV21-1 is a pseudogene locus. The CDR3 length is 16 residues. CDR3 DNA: TGTGCCAGCAGCAACGGCTTTTGTCTGGCCGTTCAGCCCCAGCATTTT. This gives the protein CASSNGFCLAVQPQHF.

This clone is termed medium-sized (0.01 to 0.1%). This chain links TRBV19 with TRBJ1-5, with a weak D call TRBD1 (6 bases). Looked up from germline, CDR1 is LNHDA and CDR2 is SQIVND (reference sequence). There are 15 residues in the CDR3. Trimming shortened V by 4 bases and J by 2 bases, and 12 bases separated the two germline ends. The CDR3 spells CASSTWGHGNQPQHF. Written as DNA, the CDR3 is TGTGCCAGTAGTACTTGGGGACACGGCAATCAGCCCCAGCATTTT.

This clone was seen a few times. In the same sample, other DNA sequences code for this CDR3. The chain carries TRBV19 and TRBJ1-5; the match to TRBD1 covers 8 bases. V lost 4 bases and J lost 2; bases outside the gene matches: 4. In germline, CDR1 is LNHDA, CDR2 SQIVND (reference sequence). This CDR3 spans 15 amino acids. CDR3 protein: CASSTWGQGNQPQHF. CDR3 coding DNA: TGTGCCAGTAGTACGTGGGGACAGGGCAATCAGCCCCAGCATTTT.

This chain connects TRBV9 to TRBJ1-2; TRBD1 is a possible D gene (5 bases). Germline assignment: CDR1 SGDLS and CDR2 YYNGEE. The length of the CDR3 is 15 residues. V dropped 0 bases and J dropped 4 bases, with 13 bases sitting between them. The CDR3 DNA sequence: TGTGCCAGCAGCGTAGGAGTCGGGACCGGCTATGGCTACACCTTC. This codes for CASSVGVGTGYGYTF.